This record covers a single T cell receptor beta chain. This clonotype was counted at least ten times. Its recognized antigen is unknown. Base-call qualities are not available, and no considerably larger clone is one nucleotide away. The sample was run on an Illumina HiSeq 2500. Quantitative 5'-RACE with molecular barcodes was used to prepare TCR beta libraries. In the source study's methods: A new computational method, built on a probabilistic model of VDJ rearrangement, was used to identify disease-linked TCR variants. TCRdb ran its own pipeline on the public reads, namely fastp trimming at Q25 and MiXCR clone calling, and kept in-frame beta chains. Each CDR3 protein appears once, grouped with its most common genes and DNA. None of the V and J calls come from the authors' own analysis; TCRdb made them. Counted in this sample were under 150,000 distinct CDR3 sequences; about a tenth of them appeared once. Clones ranked in the top ten supply approximately 3.4% of the sample.

These data belong to a study of CD8 T cells in ankylosing spondylitis (dated by TCRdb to 2016 to 2017). With regard to the full study: The study profiled T cell receptor beta repertoires in healthy donors and ankylosing spondylitis patients to find disease-linked TCR variants. Samples of peripheral blood were taken, and for ankylosing spondylitis patients, synovial fluid was collected as well. The full study cohort comprised some 27 ankylosing spondylitis patients and roughly 110 healthy donors. General conclusions and limits of the study: According to the report, matched synovial fluid samples from ankylosing spondylitis patients were significantly enriched for the disease-linked clones. In peripheral blood, the disease-linked clones were found at relatively low frequencies and had a CD8+ phenotype. A TCR beta motif of roughly 8 highly homologous amino acid variants appeared characteristic of blood from ankylosing spondylitis patients. Some motif variants had previously been reported in the synovial fluid and blood of reactive arthritis patients, which suggests shared mechanisms of disease initiation.

The germline V gene provides CDR1 ENHRY and CDR2 SYGVKD. Deletion took 5 bases off V and 4 bases off J, with a span of 8 bases between the germline ends. The CDR3 measures 12 amino acids from cysteine to phenylalanine. Here the CDR3 DNA is all that survives: 36 bases in frame from base 1. The receptor comes from a male donor with ankylosing spondylitis or in good health (not recorded which). The chain is made from TRBV10-3 and TRBJ1-2; a weak D assignment points to TRBD1 (6 bases agree). Sequenced sample: blood, either unsorted or a sorted T cell fraction (not recorded which). In nucleotides, the sequence is TGTGCCATCAGTACGGACAGCTATGGCTACACCTTC. Translated, it gives CAISTDSYGYTF.